This T cell receptor (beta chain) was captured in a study of cytomegalovirus exposure and HLA in healthy donors. A note on this clone: Its matching antigen is unknown.

The CDR3 is 15 amino acids. Germline-derived CDR1 and CDR2 are ENHRY and SYGVKD. The V gene lost 2 bases and the J gene lost 3 bases, with 13 bases spanning the gap. Study-level points and caveats: Sequencing likely caused a cluster of highly shared sequence variants. The listing of 160 or so TCR beta chains classed them as cytomegalovirus-associated. With high specificity and sensitivity, the classifier reportedly diagnosed cytomegalovirus status.

This PCR relied on a set of 60 Vbeta primers and 13 Jbeta primers. In the authors' methods: An analysis performed later counted about 80 million unique TCR beta chains (around 11 million of them shared). Assay: immunoSEQ multiplex PCR; the TCRdb copy retains only in-frame clones and omits some. That table furnishes V, J and clone size, whereas the DNA furnished D and trimming. The sample contains 100,000 to 130,000 clones, about 72% of which appear only once. The receptor was isolated from a man between 18 and 29 years old in good health and CMV-seronegative. The rearrangement joins TRBV10-3 to TRBJ1-2, with D possibly being TRBD1 (6 bases). What was sequenced was PBMCs. The CDR3 is CAISEMGGADYGYTF. The CDR3 DNA reads TGTGCCATCAGTGAGATGGGGGGGGCTGACTATGGCTACACCTTC.